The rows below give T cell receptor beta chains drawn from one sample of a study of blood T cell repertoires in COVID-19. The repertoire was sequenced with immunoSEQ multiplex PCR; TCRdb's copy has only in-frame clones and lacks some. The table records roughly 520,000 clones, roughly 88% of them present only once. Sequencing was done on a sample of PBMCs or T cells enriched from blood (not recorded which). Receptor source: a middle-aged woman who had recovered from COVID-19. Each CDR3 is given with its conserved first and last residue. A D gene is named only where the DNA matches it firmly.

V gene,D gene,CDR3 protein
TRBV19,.,CASSSETTDLNYEQYF
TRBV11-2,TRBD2,CASRTSGRTSYNEQFF
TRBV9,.,CASSPMNTEAFF
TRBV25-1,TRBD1,CASRGQGDNSPLHF
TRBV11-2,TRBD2,CASSFGLAGVGEQFF
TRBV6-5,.,CASSYSGGGGYTF
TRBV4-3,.,CASSLGSRVVEKLFF
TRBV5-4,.,CASSRGHPSATNEKLFF
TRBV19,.,CASTVKDSPSAFYEQYF
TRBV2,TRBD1,CASSRTREGQGGTEAFF
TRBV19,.,CASSKGDSYNEQFF
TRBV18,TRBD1,CASSGTGVRGSYEQYF
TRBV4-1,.,CASSPNPVNSPLHF
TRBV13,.,CASSSLGIAGAPTPNTEAFF
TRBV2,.,CASSEVVGSGAFF
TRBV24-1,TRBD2,CATSDSTSGRIDEQYF
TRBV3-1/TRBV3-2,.,CASNNRVLSEKLFF
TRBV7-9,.,CASSLPEQGNEQFF
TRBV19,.,CASSIGKVTNYGYTF
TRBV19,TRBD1,CASSISDRGGNEQFF
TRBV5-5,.,CASSLQSQGAGELFF
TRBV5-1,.,CASSLDRAAAYEQYF
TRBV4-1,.,CASSQVMDQPQHF
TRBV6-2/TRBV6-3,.,CASSTQRRGRQTQYF
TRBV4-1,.,CASSQEGGRSISNQPQHF
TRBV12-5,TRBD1,CASGLVLTGGPDTQYF
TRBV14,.,CASSQGAGDTQYF
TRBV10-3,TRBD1,CAIAQLTGGNEQFF
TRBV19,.,CASRTGPTNQPQHF
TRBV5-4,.,CASSLDTSGNTIYF
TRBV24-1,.,CATSGPGHRSSDTGELFF
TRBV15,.,CATSRGPGINNQPQHF
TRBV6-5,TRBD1,CASSSGTGVFYGYTF
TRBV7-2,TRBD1,CASSLEGHLGTGNGYTF
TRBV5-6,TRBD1,CASSKQTGVPTEAFF
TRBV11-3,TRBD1,CASSYDRDGTQYF
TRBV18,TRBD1,CASSAGTGPNYGYTF
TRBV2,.,CASSVTGNTPLHF
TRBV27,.,CASSLWSGDNRGGSSNEQFF
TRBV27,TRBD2,CASKPGLAGFRTGELFF
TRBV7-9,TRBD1,CASSLLTGTGSYGYTF
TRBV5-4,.,CASSSSLSRQRSYEQYF
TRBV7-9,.,CASSSHPSGGTF